The rows below give T cell receptor beta chains drawn from one sample of a study of blood T cell repertoires in COVID-19. TCRdb's table, derived via immunoSEQ multiplex PCR, lists solely in-frame clones and lacks some. The sample holds under 350,000 clones, 70% to 90% seen once. Specimen: peripheral blood. The origin of the receptors is a man in his 70s with acute or convalescent COVID-19. The CDR3 runs from the conserved cysteine through the conserved F or W. A D gene is named only where the DNA matches it firmly. Rows may omit the clone size; those that give it use once, few, many or a size class.

-	TRBV6-6	TRBD1	TRBJ1-3	CASSDTGAGNTIYF	TGTGCCAGCAGTGATACAGGGGCGGGAAACACCATATATTTT
-	TRBV6-5	TRBD1	TRBJ1-5	CASRDGQGWSQHF	TGTGCCAGCAGGGACGGACAGGGTTGGTCCCAGCATTTT
-	TRBV7-2	TRBD1	TRBJ1-2	CASSSDRGFYGYTF	TGTGCCAGCAGCTCGGACAGGGGGTTCTATGGCTACACCTTC
-	TRBV30	-	TRBJ2-7	CAWSAQGYEQYF	TGTGCCTGGAGTGCACAGGGTTACGAGCAGTACTTC
-	TRBV12-2	-	TRBJ2-3	CASRLEAGVGGGTDTQYF	-
-	TRBV30	-	TRBJ2-7	CAWLIQGPYEQYF	TGTGCCTGGTTAATACAGGGTCCGTACGAGCAGTACTTC
-	TRBV6-4	TRBD1	TRBJ1-1	CASRRDREAEAFF	TGTGCCAGCCGCCGGGACAGGGAGGCTGAAGCTTTCTTT
-	TRBV20-1	TRBD2	TRBJ2-1	CSASSPRTSGYYNEQFF	TGCAGTGCTAGTTCCCCAAGGACTAGCGGATATTACAATGAGCAGTTCTTC
-	TRBV4-3	-	TRBJ2-7	CASSQRVAYEQYF	TGCGCCAGCAGCCAACGGGTGGCCTACGAGCAGTACTTC
-	TRBV6-5	-	TRBJ1-1	CASSIWGPRTEAFF	TGTGCCAGCAGTATTTGGGGGCCTAGGACTGAAGCTTTCTTT
-	TRBV9	-	TRBJ2-1	CASSPTSSAYNEQFF	TGTGCCAGCAGCCCAACATCATCCGCCTACAATGAGCAGTTCTTC
-	TRBV7-2	TRBD1	TRBJ1-4	CASSSRDRGREKLFF	TGTGCCAGCAGCTCGAGGGACAGGGGTAGGGAAAAACTGTTTTTT
-	TRBV21-1	-	TRBJ2-2	CASSKYATSVPPATGELFF	TGTGCCAGCAGCAAATATGCGACTAGCGTCCCCCCCGCCACCGGGGAGTTGTTTTTT
-	TRBV15	-	TRBJ2-2	CATSVGAQGTGELFF	TGTGCCACCAGCGTGGGGGCTCAAGGCACCGGGGAGCTGTTTTTT
-	TRBV27	-	TRBJ2-3	CASRPGSSTDTQYF	TGTGCCAGCAGACCGGGATCTAGCACAGATACGCAGTATTTT
-	TRBV5-1	TRBD2	TRBJ2-3	CASSSGTSGGNAADTQYF	TGCGCCAGCAGCTCCGGGACTAGCGGGGGGAATGCCGCAGATACGCAGTATTTT
few	TRBV28	-	TRBJ1-2	CASSLPEPNYGYTF	TGTGCCAGCAGCCTTCCGGAGCCCAACTATGGCTACACCTTC
-	TRBV11-2	-	TRBJ1-4	CASSPSSRDNEKLFF	TGTGCCAGCAGCCCTTCCTCCAGGGATAATGAAAAACTGTTTTTT
-	TRBV5-6	TRBD1	TRBJ2-5	CASGDRTGGETQYF	TGTGCCAGCGGGGATAGGACAGGGGGAGAGACCCAGTACTTC
-	TRBV5-1	-	TRBJ1-2	CASSLAEGEGGYTF	TGCGCCAGCAGCTTGGCCGAGGGGGAAGGAGGCTACACCTTC
once	TRBV29-1	-	TRBJ1-3	CSGGEGAGNTIYF	TGCAGCGGTGGGGAAGGGGCTGGAAACACCATATATTTT
-	TRBV28	TRBD1	TRBJ2-1	CASSPYPGDRGSYNEQFF	TGTGCCAGCAGTCCCTATCCGGGGGACAGGGGTTCCTACAATGAGCAGTTCTTC
-	TRBV5-4	TRBD2	TRBJ2-3	CASSSRERGIDTQYF	TGTGCCAGCAGCTCCAGGGAGCGGGGGATCGATACGCAGTATTTT
-	TRBV9	TRBD1	TRBJ2-7	CASGTGGRNEQYF	TGTGCCAGCGGGACAGGGGGTAGGAACGAGCAGTACTTC
-	TRBV3-1/TRBV3-2	-	TRBJ2-3	CASSQGESDTQYF	TGTGCCAGCAGCCAAGGGGAGTCAGATACGCAGTATTTT
-	TRBV7-8	-	TRBJ2-3	CASSLGNTGVYDTQYF	TGTGCCAGCAGCTTAGGGAATACGGGGGTTTACGATACGCAGTATTTT
-	TRBV6-2/TRBV6-3	TRBD1	TRBJ1-2	CASSYSAYRGLQLYGYTF	TGTGCCAGCAGTTACTCCGCTTACAGGGGTCTTCAACTATATGGCTACACCTTC
-	TRBV5-8	-	TRBJ2-3	CASSSIGGGTDTQYF	TGTGCCAGCTCTTCTATAGGGGGGGGCACAGATACGCAGTATTTT
-	TRBV5-4	-	TRBJ2-6	CASSLPGAGANVLTF	TGTGCCAGCAGCTTGCCGGGGGCTGGGGCCAACGTCCTGACTTTC
-	TRBV9	-	TRBJ2-7	CASSATGTPTYEQYF	TGTGCCAGCAGCGCAACCGGGACACCGACCTACGAGCAGTACTTC
once	TRBV9	-	TRBJ1-6	CASSVGNGVRNSPLHF	TGTGCCAGCAGCGTAGGAAATGGCGTGAGGAATTCACCCCTCCACTTT
-	TRBV6-6	TRBD1	TRBJ2-7	CASSYSGQANEQYF	TGTGCCAGCAGTTACTCGGGACAGGCGAACGAGCAGTACTTC
-	TRBV6-5	TRBD1	TRBJ1-4	CASSYGTGRINEKLFF	TGTGCCAGCAGTTACGGGACAGGGAGAATCAATGAAAAACTGTTTTTT
-	TRBV5-1	TRBD1	TRBJ1-4	CASSPTGVKEKLFF	TGCGCCAGCAGCCCGACAGGGGTTAAGGAAAAACTGTTTTTT
-	TRBV28	TRBD2	TRBJ2-3	CASSLGRAGTDTQYF	TGTGCCAGCAGCCTCGGGAGGGCCGGAACAGATACGCAGTATTTT